This is a list of T cell receptor beta chains from one sample in a study of blood T cell repertoires in COVID-19. The table came from immunoSEQ multiplex PCR; TCRdb's copy has only in-frame clones and leaves some out. The table lists under 200,000 clones, roughly 80% of them singletons. Sequenced material: peripheral blood. The receptors here all came from a man aged 25 to 45 with active or convalescent COVID-19. Both conserved end residues are part of each CDR3. D genes are given only for firm matches. The size field is filled for only some rows; it gives once, few, many or a size class.

clone_size j_call d_call v_call cdr3_aa cdr3_nt
- TRBJ2-1 TRBD2 TRBV5-1 CASSSETSQVLF TGCGCCAGCAGTTCTGAGACTAGCCAAGTTCTCTTC
once TRBJ2-7 - TRBV4-1 CASSQETDSYEQYF TGCGCCAGCAGCCAAGAGACAGATTCCTACGAGCAGTACTTC
- TRBJ1-4 TRBD1 TRBV6-5 CASSPGGMNEKLFF TGTGCCAGCAGTCCAGGGGGCATGAATGAAAAACTGTTTTTT
- TRBJ2-3 - TRBV6-5 CACQGPVYTDTQYF TGTGCCTGTCAGGGCCCGGTTTACACAGATACGCAGTATTTT
- TRBJ2-7 - TRBV6-6 CASIPSPRQVRIEQYF TGTGCCAGCATTCCCTCCCCCCGACAGGTTAGGATCGAGCAGTACTTC
- TRBJ2-3 TRBD2 TRBV24-1 CATSDPSGTSGVSTDTQYF TGTGCCACCAGTGACCCTTCTGGGACTAGCGGGGTGAGCACAGATACGCAGTATTTT
few TRBJ1-2 TRBD1 TRBV19 CASTGRDRAHYGYTF TGTGCCAGTACCGGCAGGGACAGGGCCCACTATGGCTACACCTTC
- TRBJ2-7 TRBD1 TRBV11-2 CASSLTGGTYEQYF TGTGCCAGCAGCTTAACAGGGGGTACCTACGAGCAGTACTTC
- TRBJ2-2 - TRBV10-3 CAIGGSADTGELFF TGTGCCATCGGGGGGAGTGCGGACACCGGGGAGCTGTTTTTT
- TRBJ2-1 - TRBV10-3 CAISESTEAAYNEQFF TGTGCCATCAGTGAGTCGACTGAGGCAGCATACAATGAGCAGTTCTTC
- TRBJ2-7 TRBD1 TRBV9 CASSVSGTGHEQYF TGTGCCAGCAGCGTATCCGGGACAGGGCATGAGCAGTACTTC
- TRBJ2-3 TRBD1 TRBV6-5 CASSLRQGRPDTQYF TGTGCCAGCAGCCTCCGACAGGGTCGTCCAGATACGCAGTATTTT
- TRBJ2-3 TRBD1 TRBV5-1 CASSLGTGGDTQYF TGCGCCAGCAGCTTGGGGACAGGGGGAGATACGCAGTATTTT
once TRBJ2-7 - TRBV7-6 CASSLVRGSEEQYF TGTGCCAGCAGCTTAGTTCGCGGTTCGGAAGAGCAGTACTTC
- TRBJ2-7 - TRBV5-8 CASSLGRQNYEQYF TGTGCCAGCAGCTTGGGCCGCCAGAACTACGAGCAGTACTTC
- TRBJ1-2 - TRBV10-3 CAISAQDNYGYTF TGTGCCATCAGTGCACAGGATAACTATGGCTACACCTTC
once TRBJ1-4 - TRBV9 CASSARGRDDEKLFF TGTGCCAGCAGCGCCAGGGGAAGGGACGATGAAAAACTGTTTTTT
- TRBJ2-5 - TRBV27 CASSQQGTMETQYF TGTGCCAGCAGTCAACAGGGTACAATGGAGACCCAGTACTTC
- TRBJ2-1 - TRBV5-4 CASSPWANNEQFF TGTGCCAGCAGCCCCTGGGCTAACAATGAGCAGTTCTTC
- TRBJ2-1 - TRBV25-1 CASSEFNINNEQFF TGTGCCAGCAGTGAATTTAATATAAACAATGAGCAGTTCTTC
- TRBJ2-3 - TRBV9 CASSVDVGGTDTQYF TGTGCCAGCAGCGTAGACGTGGGAGGCACAGATACGCAGTATTTT
- TRBJ2-7 - TRBV10-1 CASSPTSGPYEQYF TGCGCCAGCAGTCCGACGAGCGGACCATACGAGCAGTACTTC
- TRBJ1-2 - TRBV4-3 CASSQDWQGNGYTF TGCGCCAGCAGCCAAGATTGGCAGGGAAATGGCTACACCTTC
few TRBJ1-2 - TRBV9 CASSVGSGGNYGYTF TGTGCCAGCAGCGTAGGATCAGGAGGGAACTATGGCTACACCTTC
- TRBJ2-2 TRBD1 TRBV4-3 CASSQDTWTGSPTGELFF TGCGCCAGCAGCCAAGATACGTGGACAGGGAGTCCCACCGGGGAGCTGTTTTTT
- TRBJ2-1 - TRBV7-3 CASSLDGTRYNEQFF TGTGCCAGCAGCTTAGACGGGACACGTTACAATGAGCAGTTCTTC
- TRBJ1-6 TRBD1 TRBV30 CAWSPRDRATPPLHF TGTGCCTGGAGTCCCCGGGACAGGGCGACTCCACCCCTCCACTTT
once TRBJ2-2 TRBD1 TRBV5-5 CASSPGQGVTGELFF TGTGCCAGCAGTCCGGGACAGGGAGTAACCGGGGAGCTGTTTTTT
- TRBJ1-1 - TRBV5-4 CASSFSVNTEAFF TGTGCCAGCAGCTTTTCGGTGAACACTGAAGCTTTCTTT
- TRBJ1-5 - TRBV7-9 CASSRRTGSNQPQHF TGTGCCAGCAGCAGACGTACAGGGTCCAATCAGCCCCAGCATTTT
- TRBJ1-2 TRBD1 TRBV2 CASSIRDRGLGGYTF TGTGCCAGCAGTATCCGGGACAGGGGGCTAGGTGGCTACACCTTC
- TRBJ2-3 - TRBV3-1/TRBV3-2 CASRREQGADTQYF TGTGCCAGCAGGAGGGAACAGGGCGCAGATACGCAGTATTTT
- TRBJ1-2 TRBD1 TRBV6-2/TRBV6-3 CASSSLGPDRGHGYTF TGTGCCAGCAGTTCCTTGGGCCCGGACAGGGGGCATGGCTACACCTTC
- TRBJ2-7 - TRBV5-6 CASSLFQGGRDEQYF TGTGCCAGCAGCTTGTTTCAGGGGGGTCGCGACGAGCAGTACTTC
- TRBJ2-2 TRBD2 TRBV7-6 CASSSGTSGSLPNTGELFF TGTGCCAGCAGCTCAGGGACTAGCGGGAGCCTACCGAACACCGGGGAGCTGTTTTTT
- TRBJ2-3 TRBD2 TRBV9 CASSKLLGGKNTDTQYF TGTGCCAGCAGCAAGCTACTCGGGGGGAAGAATACAGATACGCAGTATTTT
once TRBJ1-4 - TRBV3-1/TRBV3-2 CASSFGNGEKLFF TGTGCCAGCAGCTTTGGAAACGGGGAAAAACTGTTTTTT
- TRBJ2-3 - TRBV7-3 CASSLSGGERGGQYF TGTGCCAGCAGCTTATCAGGCGGTGAACGAGGGGGGCAGTATTTT
- TRBJ2-1 - TRBV10-1 CASSVGGEEAGSSYNEQFF TGCGCCAGCAGTGTAGGGGGAGAAGAGGCAGGATCATCCTACAATGAGCAGTTCTTC
few TRBJ1-5 - TRBV6-5 CASSPGQGGQPQHF TGTGCCAGCAGCCCAGGGCAGGGAGGCCAGCCCCAGCATTTT
- TRBJ1-1 - TRBV14 CASKQVYGENTEAFF TGTGCCAGCAAACAGGTTTATGGGGAGAACACTGAAGCTTTCTTT
- TRBJ2-3 - TRBV25-1 CASSEIGTALTDTQYF TGTGCCAGCAGTGAAATAGGTACAGCCCTCACAGATACGCAGTATTTT
- TRBJ2-7 - TRBV13 CASSLRGTLYEQYF TGTGCCAGCAGCTTACGGGGGACGCTCTACGAGCAGTACTTC
- TRBJ1-3 - TRBV6-5 CASSTGVSGGNTIYF TGTGCCAGCAGCACCGGGGTTTCGGGAGGAAACACCATATATTTT
once TRBJ2-7 - TRBV3-1/TRBV3-2 CASSPRAGTPYEQYF TGTGCCAGCAGCCCGCGAGCGGGTACCCCCTACGAGCAGTACTTC
- TRBJ1-2 TRBD1 TRBV6-5 CASSPGTGLAYGYTF TGTGCCAGCAGTCCTGGGACAGGGCTAGCATATGGCTACACCTTC
few TRBJ1-2 TRBD1 TRBV12-3/TRBV12-4 CASSLGQSTRYTF TGTGCCAGCAGTTTGGGACAGTCGACCCGCTACACCTTC
- TRBJ2-1 TRBD2 TRBV18 CASSSGGAGEQFF TGTGCCAGCTCATCCGGGGGGGCCGGTGAGCAGTTCTTC